The clone carrying this T cell receptor (beta chain) occurred many times. No antigen is known for it. Every isolated RNA sample was fully reverse transcribed, so sequencing captured expressed TCRB transcripts. Sequencing used immunoSEQ multiplex PCR; TCRdb keeps in-frame clones, though not all of them. The sample holds 300,000 to 350,000 clones; 13% are singletons and the top ten take 0.013% to 0.015%. The CDR3 loop spans 9 amino acids. V was clipped by 6 bases and J by 8 bases, with 5 bases between them. Germline loops: CDR1 GTSNPN, CDR2 SVGIG (reference sequence). The source of the sample is a study of beta chain features in type 1 diabetes. Across the whole study: All samples yielded some 100,000,000 examined sorted cells.

Study observations and caveats: Patients with Type 1 diabetes showed moderately but significantly shorter TCRB CDR3s in all four CD4+ subsets. Cells carrying high TCR expression could end up over-represented when cDNA is sequenced.

The rearrangement links TRBV30 to TRBJ2-1, with D unresolved. The clonotype comes from a woman aged 18-29 years with type 1 diabetes. Sequences were obtained from naive CD4+ T cells from blood. In DNA, the CDR3 is TGTGCCTGTGGCTATGAGCAGTTCTTC. This translates into CACGYEQFF. The full variable domain, in which reference TRBV30 and TRBJ2-1 provide the parts outside the CDR3, is SQTIHQWPATLVQPVGSPLSLECTVEGTSNPNLYWYRQAAGRGLQLLFYSVGIGQISSEVPQNLSASRPQDRQFILSSKKLLLSDSGFYLCACGYEQFFGPGTRLTVL.